These 32 T cell receptor beta chains were all obtained from the same sample, sequenced in a study of regulatory T cells in long-lasting Graves disease. Both iRepertoire HTBI primers and Arm-PCR of CDR3 regions were used to build the TCR beta libraries. TCRdb re-analysed the multiplex PCR reads in MiXCR, keeping a single row per CDR3 protein. The sample lists approximately 480,000 distinct CDR3 sequences, 15% to 20% seen once, with less than 15% in the top ten. Described time point: newly diagnosed GD, antithyroid drugs for less than 3 months. The TCR library was prepared using RNA isolated from PBMCs. These same data were also listed under a study on T cells in Graves' hyperthyroidism and ophthalmopathy.

This sample comprised peripheral blood mononuclear cells (PBMCs), obtained at new diagnosis, from a patient treated with antithyroid drugs. The receptors were sampled from a man aged 40-49 years with Graves disease.

In this sample, this clonotype turned up many times. This chain uses TRBV3-1 with TRBJ2-1; D unclear. Germline V gene sequence: CDR1 LGHDT, CDR2 YNNKEL (reference sequence). This CDR3 contains 12 residues. The V gene lost 2 bases and the J gene lost 10 bases, with 9 bases spanning the gap. The CDR3 DNA reads TGTGCCAGCAGCCAAAACGGGTTGGAGCAGTTCTTC. It codes for CASSQNGLEQFF.

This chain links TRBV28 with TRBJ2-7; D not resolved. Germline V gene sequence: CDR1 MDHEN, CDR2 SYDVKM. The CDR3 runs to 13 residues. V shed 8 bases and J shed 3 bases, with 14 bases lying between them. CDR3 DNA: TGTGCCAGCTCAACGGTCAGAAACTACGAGCAGTACTTC. Translation: CASSTVRNYEQYF.

This chain links TRBV20-1 with TRBJ1-5; TRBD1 might be the D (6 bases). The CDR3 runs 15 residues. V shed 7 bases and J shed 0 bases, with 16 bases lying between them. Germline CDR1 and CDR2: DFQATT and SNEGSKA (reference sequence). The DNA of the CDR3 is TGCAGTGTTTGGAGGGGGGATAATAGCAATCAGCCCCAGCATTTT. Encoded protein: CSVWRGDNSNQPQHF.

This clonotype was found a few times. V is TRBV25-1 and J is TRBJ1-2; D ambiguous. In germline, CDR1 is MGHDK, CDR2 SYGVNS. The V end was cut by 3 bases, the J end by 5 bases, with 10 bases between. The length of the CDR3 is 13 residues. The CDR3: CASSDLSGYGYTF. The CDR3, as DNA: TGTGCCAGCAGTGACCTGTCCGGGTATGGCTACACCTTC.

Note on this clonotype: This sequence may be a read error, since a much larger clone differs from it by one base. The rearrangement joins TRBV20-1 to TRBJ2-7, with a tentative D call TRBD2 (6 bases). The CDR3 covers 14 residues. Between the trimmed V and J ends, which lost 6 bases and 2 bases, there was a span of 17 bases. CDR1 and CDR2 (germline): DFQATT, SNEGSKA (reference sequence). CDR3: CSARTGGVTYEQYF. The CDR3 DNA reads TGCAGTGCGAGGACTGGCGGGGTGACCTACGAGCAGTACTTC.

Ten or more counts support this clonotype. The chain couples TRBV6-1 to TRBJ1-5; D remains unclear. The V gene lost 2 bases and the J gene lost 4 bases, with 9 bases spanning the gap. This CDR3 is built from 14 residues. Germline CDR1 MNHNS, CDR2 SASEGT. CDR3 sequence reads: CASSEITGNQPQHF. Here the CDR3 DNA reads TGTGCCAGCAGTGAAATTACGGGTAATCAGCCCCAGCATTTT.

Ten or more counts support this clonotype. The chain recombines TRBV18 with TRBJ2-7; D assignment may be TRBD1 or TRBD2 (5 bases each). Germline assignment: CDR1 KGHSH and CDR2 LQKENI. Between the trimmed V and J ends, which lost 3 bases and 8 bases, there was a span of 11 bases. This CDR3 is 12 amino acids long. The CDR3 coding sequence is TGTGCCAGCTCACCCATCTCGGGACAGCAGTACTTC. The encoded protein is CASSPISGQQYF.

This clonotype was seen a handful of times. The chain joins TRBV20-1 to TRBJ2-7; TRBD2 agrees at 10 bases. Germline V gene lookup returns CDR1 DFQATT and CDR2 SNEGSKA (reference sequence). Trimming took 0 bases from V and 9 from J; bases not matched to a gene: 8. There are 14 residues in the CDR3. DNA of the CDR3: TGCAGTGCTAGAGACGCTAGCGGGAGCTACTGGCAGTACTTC. Translated, it gives CSARDASGSYWQYF.

The J gene is TRBJ1-1, the V gene TRBV10-2, with TRBD1 as a possible D gene (6 bases). V was trimmed by 0 bases and J by 5 bases, leaving 19 bases between them. CDR3 size: 17 residues. CDR1 WSHSY and CDR2 SAAADI come from the germline V gene. The CDR3: CASSESLLGGAFTEAFF. The DNA for the CDR3 is TGCGCCAGCAGTGAGTCGCTACTGGGGGGGGCTTTTACTGAAGCTTTCTTT.

In its sample, this clonotype was seen a few times. CDR3 coding DNA: TGTGCCAGCAGCGGGAGGGCGGGAGGAAACACCATATATTTT. Amino acids: CASSGRAGGNTIYF. V and J are TRBV11-2 and TRBJ1-3, with D hard to call. From germline, CDR1 is SGHAT and CDR2 FQNNGV. This CDR3 contains 14 residues. Trimming removed 5 bases at V and 4 bases at J, with 12 bases between.

The chain links TRBV19 to TRBJ1-2; D remains unclear. V was pared by 3 bases and J by 6 bases, with 11 bases between. Germline V lookup: CDR1 LNHDA, CDR2 SQIVND (reference sequence). The CDR3 has 13 residues. The CDR3 loop is CASSMLNPNGYTF. CDR3 nucleotides: TGTGCCAGTAGTATGCTCAACCCGAATGGCTACACCTTC.

This clonotype was counted ten times or more. The chain has TRBV27 and TRBJ1-2; 7 bases align to TRBD1. V lost 2 bases to trimming and J lost 4 bases; unmatched junction nucleotides: 22. The CDR3 consists of 20 residues. CDR1 and CDR2 (germline): MNHEY, SMNVEV (reference sequence). CDR3 region: CASSLKTTGPIPYGVYGYTF. CDR3 DNA: TGTGCCAGCAGTTTAAAGACGACAGGGCCGATCCCGTACGGAGTCTATGGCTACACCTTC.

This clonotype was observed at least ten times. The V gene is TRBV20-1, the J gene TRBJ1-1; a weak D match, TRBD1 (6 bases). Looked up from germline, CDR1 is DFQATT and CDR2 is SNEGSKA (reference sequence). This CDR3 spans 15 amino acids. V lost 1 base, J lost 1 base, and 13 bases lay in between. The CDR3 sequence is CSARGGGAENTEAFF. CDR3 in DNA: TGCAGTGCTAGAGGAGGGGGTGCAGAGAACACTGAAGCTTTCTTT.

The chain joins TRBV11-3 to TRBJ2-5; D tentatively fits TRBD1 or TRBD2 (5 bases each). The germline V gene has CDR1 SGHNT and CDR2 YENEEA. The CDR3 contains 14 residues. The ends were cut back, 6 bases at V and 3 bases at J, with 14 bases in the middle. The CDR3 bases are TGTGCCAGCAGTGAACGGGGCTACGAAGAGACCCAGTACTTC. Its translation is CASSERGYEETQYF.

This clonotype came up many times. The V gene is TRBV6-1, the J gene TRBJ2-1; 12 bases align to TRBD2. Trimming at V came to 3 bases and at J to 11 bases, leaving 14 bases not matched to a gene. CDR1 MNHNS and CDR2 SASEGT come from the germline V gene. There are 17 residues in the CDR3. The CDR3 DNA is TGTGCCAGCAGTGATGTAATCGGACTAGCGGGAACAATTAAGCAGTTCTTC. This translates into CASSDVIGLAGTIKQFF.

This clonotype was found a few times. The V call is TRBV7-2, the J call TRBJ2-3; 8 bases are shared with TRBD2. The CDR3 sequence is 18 residues long. Germline lookup yields CDR1 SGHTA and CDR2 FQGNSA. V was clipped by 2 bases and J by 1 base; unmatched bases: 11. DNA of the CDR3: TGTGCCAGCAGCTTATCGGCGGGAGGACTGCCCGGCACAGATACGCAGTATTTT. Its translation: CASSLSAGGLPGTDTQYF.

The chain links TRBV10-3 to TRBJ2-2; D might be TRBD2 (5 bases). Trimming took 7 bases from V and 4 from J, leaving 16 bases between them. Germline loops: CDR1 ENHRY, CDR2 SYGVKD. CDR3 length equals 15 residues. CDR3 region: CAITGDGLFTGELFF. In DNA, the CDR3 is TGTGCCATCACCGGAGACGGACTTTTCACCGGGGAGCTGTTTTTT.

This clonotype has ten or more counts. The chain carries TRBV15 and TRBJ2-5; possibly TRBD2 for D (5 bases). This CDR3 comprises 13 residues. The V and J ends lost 5 bases and 5 bases respectively, with 12 bases between them. The germline gives CDR1 LNHNV, CDR2 YYDKDF (reference sequence). CDR3 in DNA: TGTGCCACCAGCGGTCTAGCAGGCGAGACCCAGTACTTC. Encoded protein: CATSGLAGETQYF.

In its sample, this clonotype was seen a few times. The chain is built from TRBV20-1 and TRBJ2-7, with 15 bases that match TRBD2. V lost 3 bases, J lost 7 bases, and 10 bases stayed unmatched. The CDR3 totals 16 residues. Germline V gene data show CDR1 as DFQATT and CDR2 as SNEGSKA (reference sequence). The CDR3 sequence: CSARGLAGGYSDEQYF. The CDR3 nucleotides are TGCAGTGCTAGGGGACTAGCGGGAGGTTACTCGGATGAGCAGTACTTC.

The rearrangement joins TRBV6-2 or TRBV6-3 to TRBJ1-5, with 7 nucleotides matching TRBD1. V gave up 4 bases and J gave up 6 bases; unmatched junction bases: 9. CDR3 length: 15 amino acids. The V gene's germline CDR1 is MNHEY and CDR2 SVGEGT. The CDR3 DNA is TGTGCCAGCAGTTTAGCGACAGGGTCCCGTCAGCCCCAGCATTTT. Its translation: CASSLATGSRQPQHF.

The rearrangement uses TRBV29-1 and TRBJ2-3; D is undetermined. V was cut by 0 bases and J by 4 bases, with 8 bases left in between. This CDR3 region has 13 residues. Per germline, CDR1 SQVTM and CDR2 ANQGSEA. The CDR3 reads CSVEDLGPDTQYF. The CDR3 coding sequence is TGCAGCGTTGAAGATCTAGGGCCAGATACGCAGTATTTT.

CDR3 coding DNA: TGTGCCAGCCGGTCCTTCCTTAATTCACCCCTCCACTTT. Its protein is CASRSFLNSPLHF. The chain links TRBV12-3 or TRBV12-4 to TRBJ1-6; no clear D gene. The CDR3 is 13 residues long. V was trimmed by 8 bases and J by 6 bases, leaving 11 bases between them.

The chain carries TRBV6-1 and TRBJ1-5; perhaps TRBD1 as D (5 bases). V lost 6 bases to trimming and J lost 4 bases, with 13 bases between them. CDR1 is MNHNS, CDR2 SASEGT, per germline. This CDR3 is 14 amino acids long. The CDR3 DNA reads as TGTGCCAGCAGGGGGGAGGGAATTAATCAGCCCCAGCATTTT. This sequence encodes CASRGEGINQPQHF.

At least ten counts were recorded for this clonotype. The chain joins TRBV20-1 to TRBJ2-1; D remains ambiguous. The V end was cut by 3 bases, the J end by 5 bases, with 2 bases between. CDR3 length equals 10 residues. Germline assignment: CDR1 DFQATT and CDR2 SNEGSKA (reference sequence). The CDR3 sequence: CSASNNEQFF. For the CDR3, the DNA is TGCAGTGCTAGCAACAATGAGCAGTTCTTC.

The V call is TRBV12-3 or TRBV12-4, the J call TRBJ2-3; no firm D call. The CDR3 loop spans 16 amino acids. The V end lost 5 bases, the J end lost 8 bases, and 23 bases lay between the germline ends. The chain's CDR3 is CASSPSTDTRPGTQYF. The CDR3 DNA reads TGTGCCAGCAGTCCGAGTACTGATACTCGCCCGGGTACGCAGTATTTT.

This clonotype has ten or more counts. V usage is TRBV12-3 or TRBV12-4 and J usage is TRBJ1-1; D uncertain. The V end was cut by 5 bases, the J end by 0 bases, with 10 bases between. The CDR3 consists of 14 residues. This CDR3 reads CASSATLMNTEAFF. CDR3 nucleotides: TGTGCCAGCAGTGCGACACTGATGAACACTGAAGCTTTCTTT.

This clonotype was counted at least ten times. This chain connects TRBV27 to TRBJ2-7; D might be TRBD1 or TRBD2, each matching 5 bases. Germline V lookup: CDR1 MNHEY, CDR2 SMNVEV (reference sequence). This CDR3 spans 16 amino acids. Deletions cut 0 bases from V and 1 base from J, with 13 bases between. The CDR3 DNA reads TGTGCCAGCAGTTTATCTCGAGGGGAAGTATCCTACGAGCAGTACTTC. Translating gives CASSLSRGEVSYEQYF.

Ten or more counts support this clonotype. CDR3 residues: CATSEPAPGLATDTQYF. CDR3 DNA sequence: TGTGCCACCAGTGAGCCAGCTCCCGGACTAGCGACAGATACGCAGTATTTT. The V gene is TRBV24-1, the J gene TRBJ2-3; 9 nucleotides match TRBD2. Trimming at V came to 4 bases and at J to 3 bases, leaving 10 bases not matched to a gene. This CDR3 spans 17 amino acids. Germline V gives CDR1 KGHDR, CDR2 SFDVKD.

This clonotype was recorded a few times. This chain joins TRBV5-1 and TRBJ2-1, with TRBD2 matching over 8 bases. The ends lost 4 bases at V and 7 bases at J; junction bases unmatched: 10. The CDR3 loop spans 15 amino acids. Germline CDR1 and CDR2: SGHRS and YFSETQ. CDR3 DNA: TGCGCCAGCAGCCTACTAGCGGTGGGGTTAAATGAGCAGTTCTTC. Encoded protein: CASSLLAVGLNEQFF.

With regard to this clonotype: This may be a read error, as it is one base from a much larger clone. The V call is TRBV10-3, the J call TRBJ2-5; maybe TRBD2 (6 bases). The length of the CDR3 is 14 residues. Per germline, CDR1 ENHRY and CDR2 SYGVKD. Trimming pared 4 bases from V and 9 bases from J, leaving 18 bases between. The CDR3 sequence is CAISAGGIAEAQYF. DNA for the CDR3: TGTGCCATCAGTGCTGGCGGGATAGCGGAGGCCCAGTACTTC.

In the case of this clonotype: A read error may explain this, as a much larger clone is one base away. The CDR3 carries no conserved terminal phenylalanine or tryptophan, so it likely arises from a read error. The genes are TRBV11-2 and TRBJ2-2; D not certain. The CDR3 is made up of 13 amino acids. The V gene's germline CDR1 is SGHAT and CDR2 FQNNGV. V was pared by 5 bases and J by 6 bases, with 10 bases between. Here the CDR3 reads CASSRREAGELFS. CDR3 nucleotides: TGTGCCAGCAGCAGAAGAGAAGCCGGGGAGCTGTTTTCT.

This clonotype occurred many times. This chain uses TRBV28 with TRBJ2-7, with D tentatively TRBD2 (5 bases). Trimming took 7 bases from V and 5 from J, leaving 21 bases between them. The length of the CDR3 is 15 residues. CDR1 MDHEN and CDR2 SYDVKM come from the germline V gene. Written as DNA, the CDR3 is TGTGCCAGCACCTCCCTCGCGGGCCGAGGCGACGAGCAGTACTTC. Its protein is CASTSLAGRGDEQYF.